One sample yielded the 18 T cell receptor beta chains listed below, sequenced in a study of T cell changes during pregnancy in multiple sclerosis. The table came from immunoSEQ multiplex PCR; TCRdb's copy has only in-frame clones and leaves some out. The table includes 35,000 to 50,000 clones, roughly nine tenths detected once. Source: CD4+ T cells from peripheral blood mononuclear cells, taken in the third trimester of pregnancy. The receptors shown here come from a female donor in good health, enrolled as a control in a pregnancy study.

This chain uses TRBV6-6 with TRBJ2-3; 8 nucleotides align to TRBD2. With 6 bases clipped from V and 1 base from J, the junction kept 6 bases outside the gene matches. The CDR3 totals 15 residues. Per the germline V gene, CDR1 is MNHNY and CDR2 is SVGAGI (reference sequence). The CDR3 reads CASRTTGGGTDTQYF. In nucleotides, the CDR3 is TGTGCCAGCAGGACTACGGGGGGGGGCACAGATACGCAGTATTTT.

This clone has only a few counts. The chain uses TRBV11-3 and TRBJ2-4; possibly TRBD2 for D (5 bases). The germline V gene encodes CDR1 SGHNT and CDR2 YENEEA. The V gene lost 1 base and the J gene lost 9 bases, with 16 bases spanning the gap. The CDR3 length is 15 residues. Here the CDR3 reads CASSLGGATVGIQYF. The CDR3 bases are TGTGCCAGCAGCTTAGGGGGAGCCACCGTGGGCATTCAGTACTTC.

This chain links TRBV19 with TRBJ2-1, with 9 bases matching TRBD2. The germline CDR1 and CDR2 sequences are LNHDA and SQIVND (reference sequence). With V trimmed by 3 bases and J by 6 bases, 6 bases remained unmatched. The CDR3 length is 15 residues. The chain's CDR3 is CASSIKRGAPNEQFF. In nucleotides, the CDR3 is TGTGCCAGTAGTATTAAGCGGGGGGCCCCCAATGAGCAGTTCTTC.

This clone was detected once. The rearrangement links TRBV5-1 to TRBJ2-1, with 8 nucleotides matching TRBD1. CDR3 length: 16 residues. Trimming cost V 0 bases and J 6 bases; bases outside gene matches: 8. The germline gives CDR1 SGHRS, CDR2 YFSETQ. CDR3 in amino acids: CASSLGLGQGFNEQFF. The CDR3 coding sequence is TGCGCCAGCAGCTTGGGTCTCGGACAGGGTTTCAATGAGCAGTTCTTC. Based on the CDR3 plus reference TRBV5-1 and TRBJ2-1, the full variable domain is KAGVTQTPRYLIKTRGQQVTLSCSPISGHRSVSWYQQTPGQGLQFLFEYFSETQRNKGNFPGRFSGRQFSNSRSEMNVSTLELGDSALYLCASSLGLGQGFNEQFFGPGTRLTVL.

V gene TRBV4-3 combines with J gene TRBJ1-1; D perhaps matches TRBD1 (5 bases). The CDR3 length is 15 residues. Germline V gene data show CDR1 as LGHNA and CDR2 as YSLEER. The V gene lost 1 base and the J gene lost 1 base, with 10 bases spanning the gap. CDR3 sequence reads: CASSQASTGNTEAFF. Here the CDR3 DNA reads TGCGCCAGCAGCCAAGCCTCTACAGGGAACACTGAAGCTTTCTTT.

The rearrangement joins TRBV2 to TRBJ2-3; 8 bases are shared with TRBD1. The CDR3 runs 14 residues. V was clipped by 6 bases and J by 4 bases; unmatched bases: 6. From germline, CDR1 is SNHLY and CDR2 FYNNEI. CDR3 sequence reads: CASRGGQGSDTQYF. The CDR3 DNA is TGTGCCAGCAGGGGAGGACAGGGCTCAGATACGCAGTATTTT.

The rearrangement uses TRBV20-1 and TRBJ1-2, with 7 bases fitting TRBD1. The germline V gene encodes CDR1 DFQATT and CDR2 SNEGSKA (reference sequence). The CDR3 spans 11 residues. V lost 5 bases, J lost 9 bases, and 6 bases stayed unmatched. In DNA form, the CDR3 reads TGCAGTGCTGAGGCGACAGGGCGCTACACCTTC. Protein sequence: CSAEATGRYTF.

The chain employs TRBV4-2 and TRBJ1-6; no reliable D call. Trimming pared 0 bases from V and 0 bases from J, leaving 3 bases between. The CDR3 runs 15 residues. The germline gives CDR1 LGHNA, CDR2 YNFKEQ. CDR3 nucleotide sequence: TGTGCCAGCAGCCAAGACAGCTCCTATAATTCACCCCTCCACTTT. This translates into CASSQDSSYNSPLHF.

This clone was recorded once. The chain uses TRBV6-1 and TRBJ2-2; tentative D call: TRBD2 (6 bases). Germline-derived CDR1 and CDR2 are MNHNS and SASEGT. The CDR3 totals 14 residues. V lost 11 bases, J lost 4 bases, and 17 bases lay in between. This CDR3 reads CAVVYRGSTGELFF. Written as DNA, the CDR3 is TGTGCCGTAGTGTATCGGGGGAGCACCGGGGAGCTGTTTTTT.

This clone has just one count. The chain joins TRBV5-1 to TRBJ1-4; D remains unclear. Trimming pared 0 bases from V and 0 bases from J, leaving 9 bases between. Germline assignment: CDR1 SGHRS and CDR2 YFSETQ. The CDR3 extends over 16 amino acids. CDR3 residues: CASSLEAGATNEKLFF. The CDR3, as DNA: TGCGCCAGCAGCTTGGAGGCAGGTGCAACTAATGAAAAACTGTTTTTT. Complete variable domain (other parts from reference TRBV5-1 and TRBJ1-4): KAGVTQTPRYLIKTRGQQVTLSCSPISGHRSVSWYQQTPGQGLQFLFEYFSETQRNKGNFPGRFSGRQFSNSRSEMNVSTLELGDSALYLCASSLEAGATNEKLFFGSGTQLSVL.

This chain connects TRBV28 to TRBJ2-1; D gene unclear. This CDR3 has 11 residues. The germline V gene encodes CDR1 MDHEN and CDR2 SYDVKM. Trimming pared 2 bases from V and 10 bases from J, leaving 6 bases between. This CDR3 reads CASSLRREQFF. The CDR3 DNA follows: TGTGCCAGCAGTTTACGCCGGGAGCAGTTCTTC. Full variable domain (missing parts from reference TRBV28 and TRBJ2-1): DVKVTQSSRYLVKRTGEKVFLECVQDMDHENMFWYRQDPGLGLRLIYFSYDVKMKEKGDIPEGYSVSREKKERFSLILESASTNQTSMYLCASSLRREQFFGPGTRLTVL.

The chain uses TRBV7-6 and TRBJ1-4; D is perhaps TRBD1 (5 bases). Germline lookup yields CDR1 SGHVS and CDR2 FNYEAQ. Deletions cut 1 base from V and 8 bases from J, with 8 bases between. The CDR3 consists of 13 residues. In DNA, the CDR3 is TGTGCCAGCAGCTTAGTGGGGGGGGAAAAACTGTTTTTT. Translating it yields CASSLVGGEKLFF. The complete variable domain, with remaining parts taken from reference TRBV7-6 and TRBJ1-4, reads GAGVSQSPRYKVTKRGQDVALRCDPISGHVSLYWYRQALGQGPEFLTYFNYEAQQDKSGLPNDRFSAERPEGSISTLTIQRTEQRDSAMYRCASSLVGGEKLFFGSGTQLSVL.

This chain connects TRBV7-2 to TRBJ2-1; weak D call: TRBD2 (7 bases). The CDR3 runs 15 residues. Per the germline V gene, CDR1 is SGHTA and CDR2 is FQGNSA. Trimming stripped 0 bases from V and 2 bases from J, with 8 bases between. The chain's CDR3 is CASSLAGGPYNEQFF. The CDR3 nucleotides are TGTGCCAGCAGCTTAGCGGGGGGGCCCTACAATGAGCAGTTCTTC.

This chain links TRBV30 with TRBJ2-7, with 7 bases that match TRBD2. Germline-derived CDR1 and CDR2 are GTSNPN and SVGIG (reference sequence). The V segment lost 3 bases and the J segment 7 bases; nucleotides outside the gene matches: 12. The CDR3 loop spans 14 amino acids. The CDR3 is CAWRVYAGAGEQYF. The CDR3 nucleotides read TGTGCCTGGAGGGTTTATGCGGGAGCCGGGGAGCAGTACTTC. Full variable domain (outside the CDR3, taken from reference TRBV30 and TRBJ2-7): SQTIHQWPATLVQPVGSPLSLECTVEGTSNPNLYWYRQAAGRGLQLLFYSVGIGQISSEVPQNLSASRPQDRQFILSSKKLLLSDSGFYLCAWRVYAGAGEQYFGPGTRLTVT.

The chain carries TRBV7-2 and TRBJ2-5; 7 bases map to TRBD1. The CDR3 contains 12 residues. Per the germline V gene, CDR1 is SGHTA and CDR2 is FQGNSA. With 4 bases clipped from V and 4 bases from J, the junction kept 0 bases outside the gene matches. The CDR3 reads CASSYRGETQYF. The CDR3 DNA follows: TGTGCCAGCAGCTACAGGGGAGAGACCCAGTACTTC.

The chain joins TRBV11-2 to TRBJ2-7, with D hard to call. The CDR3 totals 15 residues. Germline loops: CDR1 SGHAT, CDR2 FQNNGV. Trimming took 2 bases from V and 4 from J, leaving 15 bases between them. The CDR3 sequence is CASSLLAVAPYEQYF. In DNA form, the CDR3 reads TGTGCCAGCAGCTTATTGGCAGTTGCCCCTTACGAGCAGTACTTC.

DNA for the CDR3: TGTGCCTGGAGTGGCGGTAGGCCACCCCTCCACTTT. This translates into CAWSGGRPPLHF. The chain couples TRBV30 to TRBJ1-6, with D unresolved. The V gene lost 1 base and the J gene lost 11 bases, with 9 bases spanning the gap. This CDR3 is built from 12 residues. Germline loops: CDR1 GTSNPN, CDR2 SVGIG (reference sequence).

The rearrangement links TRBV7-6 to TRBJ2-5; tentatively, D is TRBD2 (7 bases). This CDR3 spans 15 amino acids. Germline values: CDR1 SGHVS, CDR2 FNYEAQ. V lost 5 bases to trimming and J lost 0 bases, with 13 bases between them. CDR3 nucleotide sequence: TGTGCCAGCAGCCGTAGGGGGGGGTACCAAGAGACCCAGTACTTC. Translation gives CASSRRGGYQETQYF.